A selection of T cell receptor beta chains follows, all from one sample in a study of blood T cell repertoires in COVID-19. Method: immunoSEQ multiplex PCR; TCRdb's copy keeps in-frame clones and lacks some. Of about 480,000 clones detected, around 89% appear once; the ten largest clones hold roughly 1.9%. The sample was PBMCs or T cells enriched from blood (not recorded which). The receptors were gathered from a woman aged 35 to 49 who had recovered from COVID-19. Each CDR3 is given with its conserved first and last residue. Fields, in order: J gene, V gene, D gene, clone size, CDR3 protein. D genes are given only for firm matches. Clone size is not always given. Where it is, it says once, few, many or a class for expanded clones.

TRBJ1-1,TRBV5-5,NA,once,CASSPTRQNTEAFF
TRBJ1-6,TRBV5-6,NA,once,CASSLTDSPLHF
TRBJ1-5,TRBV12-5,TRBD1,NA,CASEAGQGGSQPQHF
TRBJ1-3,TRBV6-1,NA,NA,CASSDGGSSGNTIYF
TRBJ1-4,TRBV10-3,NA,NA,CAISESTVQGEKLFF
TRBJ2-7,TRBV30,NA,few,CAWDSAYEQYF
TRBJ1-5,TRBV6-5,TRBD1,once,CASSPDRAGNQPQHF
TRBJ1-1,TRBV25-1,NA,NA,CASGAAADVLGTEAFF
TRBJ2-2,TRBV5-1,TRBD1,NA,CASSSRTGPMNTGELFF
TRBJ1-5,TRBV7-9,TRBD1,NA,CASSLTGDNQPQHF
TRBJ1-1,TRBV7-6,NA,NA,CASSPDISNTEAFF
TRBJ1-5,TRBV27,NA,once,CASRSIEAGQPQHF
TRBJ1-1,TRBV5-1,NA,NA,CASSLELSNTEAFF
NA,TRBV3-1/TRBV3-2,TRBD1,NA,CASSHPLPGQVYEQYF
TRBJ2-7,TRBV5-1,TRBD1,NA,CASSEQGASYEQYF
TRBJ2-3,TRBV6-2/TRBV6-3,NA,NA,CASSEDYFTDTQYF
TRBJ2-1,TRBV7-8,TRBD2,NA,CASSGRGLAGGPAYNEQFF